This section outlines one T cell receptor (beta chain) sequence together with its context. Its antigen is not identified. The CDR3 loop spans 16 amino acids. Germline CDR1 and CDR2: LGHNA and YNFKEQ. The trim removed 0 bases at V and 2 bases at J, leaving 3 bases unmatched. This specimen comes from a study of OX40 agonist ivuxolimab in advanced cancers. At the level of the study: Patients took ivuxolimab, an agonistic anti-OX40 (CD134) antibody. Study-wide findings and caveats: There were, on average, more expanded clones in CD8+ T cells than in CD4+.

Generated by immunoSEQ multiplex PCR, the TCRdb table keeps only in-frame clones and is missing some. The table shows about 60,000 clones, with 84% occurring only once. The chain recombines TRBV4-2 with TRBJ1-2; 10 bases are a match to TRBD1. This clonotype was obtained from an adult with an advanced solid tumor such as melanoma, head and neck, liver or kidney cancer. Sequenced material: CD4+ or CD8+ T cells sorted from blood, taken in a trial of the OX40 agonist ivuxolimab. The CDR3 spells CASSQDGDRGNYGYTF. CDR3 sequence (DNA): TGTGCCAGCAGCCAAGACGGGGACAGGGGCAACTATGGCTACACCTTC.